The 2 T cell receptor beta chains below all came from one sample that was sequenced in a study of OX40 agonist ivuxolimab in advanced cancers. Only in-frame clones appear in the TCRdb table, and some are missing; sequencing was by immunoSEQ multiplex PCR. The table has tens of thousands of clones, around 90% seen once. The sequencing here drew on CD4+ or CD8+ T cells sorted from blood, taken in a trial of the OX40 agonist ivuxolimab. Every receptor here comes from an adult with an advanced solid tumor such as melanoma, head and neck, liver or kidney cancer.

V usage is TRBV27 and J usage is TRBJ2-7, with 7 positions matching TRBD2. After removal of 6 bases from V and 2 bases from J, the junction contained 7 bases not matched to a gene. In germline, CDR1 is MNHEY, CDR2 SMNVEV (reference sequence). This CDR3 comprises 14 residues. The CDR3 here is CASRPGTTTYEQYF. The CDR3 region has the DNA TGTGCCAGCAGGCCCGGGACTACCACCTACGAGCAGTACTTC.

The rearrangement uses TRBV7-3 and TRBJ2-1; a possible D gene is TRBD2 (6 bases). V shed 1 base and J shed 7 bases, with 14 bases lying between them. The CDR3 totals 15 residues. Per the germline V gene, CDR1 is SGHTA and CDR2 is FQGTGA. The CDR3 sequence: CASSLMGGGSNEQFF. For the CDR3, the DNA is TGTGCCAGCAGCTTAATGGGGGGTGGATCTAATGAGCAGTTCTTC.